This entry lists 25 T cell receptor beta chains sequenced from one sample in a study of cytomegalovirus exposure and HLA in healthy donors. The PCR made use of 60 Vbeta and 13 Jbeta primers. Assay used: immunoSEQ multiplex PCR; TCRdb lists only in-frame clones, some missing. Of 110,000 or so clones listed, about 68% are singletons. Sequenced input: PBMCs. The receptors were gathered from a woman aged 40 to 55 in good health and CMV-seropositive.

The V and J genes are TRBV19 and TRBJ1-1; no clear D gene. This CDR3 spans 14 amino acids. Germline CDR1 reads LNHDA; CDR2 reads SQIVND (reference sequence). V gave up 6 bases and J gave up 2 bases, with 13 bases separating them. The DNA for the CDR3 is TGTGCCAGTAGACGAAATTGGGCTAACACTGAAGCTTTCTTT. This codes for CASRRNWANTEAFF.

V and J are TRBV19 and TRBJ1-1; possibly TRBD1 for D (5 bases). V was shortened by 4 bases and J by 5 bases, with 8 bases between the two germline ends. Germline V gene sequence: CDR1 LNHDA, CDR2 SQIVND (reference sequence). The CDR3 covers 12 residues. CDR3 sequence reads: CASSTQGTEAFF. The CDR3 region has the DNA TGTGCCAGTAGTACCCAGGGAACTGAAGCTTTCTTT.

This chain links TRBV7-9 with TRBJ1-2, with 9 bases that match TRBD1. CDR3 length: 15 residues. CDR1 is SEHNR and CDR2 is FQNEAQ in the germline V gene (reference sequence). V lost 4 bases and J lost 5; bases outside the gene matches: 8. CDR3 sequence reads: CASSSADRGRYGYTF. DNA of the CDR3: TGTGCCAGCAGCTCTGCCGACAGGGGGAGGTATGGCTACACCTTC.

In its sample, this clone was seen a few times. The chain links TRBV25-1 to TRBJ1-1; 9 positions agree with TRBD1. Per germline, CDR1 MGHDK and CDR2 SYGVNS. With 10 bases clipped from V and 1 base from J, the junction kept 4 bases outside the gene matches. CDR3 length: 13 residues. The CDR3 DNA follows: TGTGCCAACCGGGACAGGGCGAACACTGAAGCTTTCTTT. The encoded protein is CANRDRANTEAFF. Full variable domain (missing parts from reference TRBV25-1 and TRBJ1-1): EADIYQTPRYLVIGTGKKITLECSQTMGHDKMYWYQQDPGMELHLIHYSYGVNSTEKGDLSSESTVSRIRTEHFPLTLESARPSHTSQYLCANRDRANTEAFFGQGTRLTVV.

The rearrangement links TRBV13 to TRBJ2-2, with 9 bases that match TRBD1. This CDR3 is built from 16 residues. The V segment lost 4 bases and the J segment 5 bases; nucleotides outside the gene matches: 8. Germline V gene lookup returns CDR1 PRHDT and CDR2 FYEKMQ (reference sequence). CDR3 nucleotides: TGTGCCAGCAGCTCCACCGGGACAGGGAGAACCGGGGAGCTGTTTTTT. It yields the protein CASSSTGTGRTGELFF.

The J gene is TRBJ2-1, the V gene TRBV7-9; possible D gene TRBD2, 5 bases. CDR1 and CDR2 (germline): SEHNR, FQNEAQ (reference sequence). Trimming took 1 base from V and 7 from J, leaving 5 bases between them. The CDR3 is made up of 12 amino acids. The CDR3 nucleotides are TGTGCCAGCAGCTTAGGGAGGAATGAGCAGTTCTTC. Its translation is CASSLGRNEQFF.

The genes are TRBV13 and TRBJ2-3, with 7 bases identical to TRBD1. CDR3 size: 15 residues. J was trimmed by 1 base and V by 1 base; bases with no gene match: 2. Germline values: CDR1 PRHDT, CDR2 FYEKMQ (reference sequence). CDR3: CASSLAGQGTDTQYF. CDR3 coding DNA: TGTGCCAGCAGCTTAGCAGGACAGGGCACAGATACGCAGTATTTT. Variable domain in full (rest from reference TRBV13 and TRBJ2-3): AAGVIQSPRHLIKEKRETATLKCYPIPRHDTVYWYQQGPGQDPQFLISFYEKMQSDKGSIPDRFSAQQFSDYHSELNMSSLELGDSALYFCASSLAGQGTDTQYFGPGTRLTVL.

The chain joins TRBV30 to TRBJ2-3; D uncertain. The CDR3 consists of 14 residues. The V end was cut by 3 bases, the J end by 3 bases, with 13 bases between. Germline values: CDR1 GTSNPN, CDR2 SVGIG (reference sequence). CDR3 residues: CAWRAEKRTDTQYF. CDR3 DNA: TGTGCCTGGAGGGCGGAGAAGAGGACAGATACGCAGTATTTT.

This clone was found once. This chain connects TRBV6-1 to TRBJ1-2, with D perhaps TRBD1 (6 bases). V gave up 1 base and J gave up 6 bases, with 27 bases separating them. This CDR3 is built from 19 residues. The germline gives CDR1 MNHNS, CDR2 SASEGT. CDR3 sequence reads: CASSEDGVSGAVRWDGYTF. CDR3 DNA: TGTGCCAGCAGTGAAGATGGGGTGTCAGGGGCCGTGCGGTGGGATGGCTACACCTTC.

J is TRBJ2-1 and V is TRBV19; tentative D call: TRBD1 (6 bases). The CDR3 runs 15 residues. CDR1 and CDR2 from the germline V gene are LNHDA and SQIVND (reference sequence). The germline V and J ends were trimmed by 5 bases and 4 bases, with 15 bases remaining between them. The CDR3 DNA sequence: TGTGCCAGTAGTTTCAGGGGTCAGGGGTACAATGAGCAGTTCTTC. Translating it yields CASSFRGQGYNEQFF.

The CDR3 DNA reads TGTGCCAGCAGCCGCCGGACAGCCTCCTACGAGCAGTACTTC. Translated, it gives CASSRRTASYEQYF. The V call is TRBV6-5, the J call TRBJ2-7, with D possibly TRBD1 on 6 matching bases. CDR1 MNHEY and CDR2 SVGAGI come from the germline V gene. V lost 6 bases, J lost 0 bases, and 12 bases lay in between. The CDR3 sequence is 14 residues long.

About this clone itself: Other DNA sequences in the sample encode the same CDR3. The genes are TRBV2 and TRBJ2-6; TRBD1 matches 7 bases. From germline, CDR1 is SNHLY and CDR2 FYNNEI. The CDR3 length is 14 residues. V shed 8 bases and J 2 bases; nucleotides not matched to a gene: 3. The CDR3 protein is CASGDRAGANVLTF. The CDR3 nucleotides are TGTGCCAGCGGCGACAGGGCTGGGGCCAACGTCCTGACTTTC.

The chain links TRBV11-3 to TRBJ1-2; 8 bases are shared with TRBD1. Germline CDR1 reads SGHNT; CDR2 reads YENEEA. V trimming: 6 bases; J trimming: 3 bases; junction bases outside the gene matches: 6. CDR3 size: 14 residues. The CDR3 DNA reads as TGTGCCAGCAGTTCAGGACAGGGAGACTATGGCTACACCTTC. The encoded protein is CASSSGQGDYGYTF.

The CDR3 nucleotides are TGTGCCAGCAGTGGACAGGGCGGATCCTATAATTCACCCCTCCACTTT. Amino acids: CASSGQGGSYNSPLHF. The chain has TRBV6-1 and TRBJ1-6, with 7 bases that match TRBD1. The germline V gene encodes CDR1 MNHNS and CDR2 SASEGT. This CDR3 comprises 16 residues. V dropped 4 bases and J dropped 1; count of bases not matched to a gene: 4.

This clone was counted only a few times. This rearrangement joins TRBV19 to TRBJ2-7; TRBD1 agrees at 10 bases. The CDR3 is 16 amino acids. V gave up 4 bases and J gave up 5 bases; unmatched junction bases: 11. Germline V gives CDR1 LNHDA, CDR2 SQIVND (reference sequence). In DNA form, the CDR3 reads TGTGCCAGTAGTACATTCCGGGACAGGGGAGTCCACGAGCAGTACTTC. Residues: CASSTFRDRGVHEQYF.

The chain uses TRBV5-1 and TRBJ2-2; D is uncertain. Between the trimmed V and J ends, which lost 0 bases and 3 bases, there was a span of 6 bases. Germline CDR1 reads SGHRS; CDR2 reads YFSETQ. The CDR3 extends over 14 amino acids. CDR3 protein: CASSLGDYTGELFF. The CDR3 nucleotides read TGCGCCAGCAGCTTGGGAGATTACACCGGGGAGCTGTTTTTT.

The chain joins TRBV5-1 to TRBJ2-7, with 10 bases fitting TRBD1. Losses at the gene ends were 6 bases for V and 5 bases for J; bases not matched to a gene: 8. This CDR3 spans 14 amino acids. Germline loops: CDR1 SGHRS, CDR2 YFSETQ. CDR3 residues: CASNSGQGGNEQYF. For the CDR3, the DNA is TGCGCCAGCAACTCCGGACAGGGGGGCAACGAGCAGTACTTC.

This clone appeared a few times. The rearrangement uses TRBV30 and TRBJ2-3, with a weak D call TRBD2 (6 bases). CDR3 length: 12 residues. Germline CDR1 is GTSNPN and CDR2 is SVGIG (reference sequence). Trimming removed 7 bases from V and 3 bases from J, with 11 bases in between. CDR3 loop: CAFRGRTDTQYF. The CDR3, as DNA: TGTGCCTTCCGGGGGAGGACAGATACGCAGTATTTT.

There are a few counts of this clone. The chain joins TRBV25-1 to TRBJ1-1, with D perhaps matching TRBD1 (6 bases). The CDR3 extends over 14 amino acids. Germline CDR1 is MGHDK and CDR2 is SYGVNS. V was clipped by 4 bases and J by 3 bases, with 12 bases between them. This CDR3 reads CASSGQASYTEAFF. The CDR3 DNA follows: TGTGCCAGCAGTGGACAGGCCTCGTACACTGAAGCTTTCTTT.

The chain carries TRBV19 and TRBJ1-1; the match to TRBD1 covers 7 bases. This CDR3 spans 14 amino acids. Germline assignment: CDR1 LNHDA and CDR2 SQIVND (reference sequence). J was trimmed by 7 bases and V by 1 base; bases with no gene match: 6. The CDR3 coding sequence is TGTGCCAGTAGTATAGGGGACAGTCGTATTGAAGCTTTCTTT. It translates to CASSIGDSRIEAFF.

The chain carries TRBV27 and TRBJ1-4; D unresolved. Trimming cost V 3 bases and J 7 bases, with 9 bases left between them. The germline V gene encodes CDR1 MNHEY and CDR2 SMNVEV (reference sequence). CDR3 length equals 13 residues. CDR3 sequence: CASSFSAGEKLFF. The CDR3 region has the DNA TGTGCCAGCAGTTTCTCGGCGGGTGAAAAACTGTTTTTT.

The V call is TRBV7-9, the J call TRBJ1-6; D call uncertain. Germline V gives CDR1 SEHNR, CDR2 FQNEAQ (reference sequence). The CDR3 covers 14 residues. Trimming took 1 base from V and 3 from J, leaving 4 bases between them. The CDR3 spells CASSLDNYNSPLHF. In DNA form, the CDR3 reads TGTGCCAGCAGCTTAGACAACTATAATTCACCCCTCCACTTT.

The genes are TRBV5-1 and TRBJ2-5, with TRBD2 identical over 9 bases. The length of the CDR3 is 15 residues. V lost 4 bases, J lost 2 bases, and 6 bases stayed unmatched. CDR1 is SGHRS and CDR2 is YFSETQ in the germline V gene. In DNA form, the CDR3 reads TGCGCCAGCAGCCAGAATCTAGCGGGGCAAGAGACCCAGTACTTC. Amino acids: CASSQNLAGQETQYF.

The chain joins TRBV6-6 to TRBJ2-3, with a possible D match to TRBD2 (6 bases). The CDR3 runs to 16 residues. V was cut by 6 bases and J by 4 bases, with 20 bases left in between. Germline assignment: CDR1 MNHNY and CDR2 SVGAGI (reference sequence). CDR3: CASSNPPGVGSDTQYF. Here the CDR3 DNA reads TGTGCCAGCAGCAATCCCCCGGGGGTGGGATCAGATACGCAGTATTTT.

The J gene is TRBJ1-1, the V gene TRBV18; no definite D call. This CDR3 has 14 amino acids. V lost 2 bases, J lost 4 bases, and 11 bases lay in between. The germline gives CDR1 KGHSH, CDR2 LQKENI. The CDR3 nucleotides are TGTGCCAGCTCACCAGACACCTTGGGCACTGAAGCTTTCTTT. Encoded protein: CASSPDTLGTEAFF. Filled out from reference TRBV18 and TRBJ1-1, the complete variable domain reads NAGVMQNPRHLVRRRGQEARLRCSPMKGHSHVYWYRQLPEEGLKFMVYLQKENIIDESGMPKERFSAEFPKEGPSILRIQQVVRGDSAAYFCASSPDTLGTEAFFGQGTRLTVV.